Listed below are T cell receptor beta chains from one sample, sequenced in a study of blood T cell repertoires in COVID-19. The protocol was immunoSEQ multiplex PCR, while the TCRdb copy is restricted to in-frame clones and leaves out a portion. The data show roughly 140,000 clones, around 87% seen once. Sequenced: peripheral blood. These TCRs come from a human donor in a cohort sampled during active COVID-19. CDR3s include the opening cysteine and the closing phenylalanine or tryptophan. The order of the fields is V gene, J gene, clone size, D gene, CDR3 protein, CDR3 DNA. A D gene is named only where the DNA matches it firmly. Clone size, where shown, is once, few, many, or a class for clones that have expanded.

>TRBV7-9|TRBJ2-3|NA|NA
CASSLTATIRDTDTQYF
TGTGCCAGCAGCTTAACAGCGACTATTCGTGACACAGATACGCAGTATTTT
>TRBV7-3|TRBJ1-1|once|TRBD1
CASSQGTGWTEAFF
TGTGCCAGCAGCCAGGGGACAGGATGGACTGAAGCTTTCTTT
>TRBV7-2|TRBJ2-7|NA|NA
CASSSTEISYEQYF
TGTGCCAGCAGCTCCACGGAGATATCCTACGAGCAGTACTTC
>TRBV6-1|TRBJ2-7|NA|NA
CASSESPGTYEQYF
TGTGCCAGCAGTGAAAGCCCAGGGACCTACGAGCAGTACTTC
>TRBV7-9|TRBJ2-2|NA|TRBD2
CASSAAVVAGGLTGELFF
TGTGCCAGCAGCGCCGCAGTCGTAGCGGGGGGGCTTACCGGGGAGCTGTTTTTT
>TRBV4-1|TRBJ2-3|NA|NA
CASSQAGGLNGGTQYF
TGCGCCAGCAGCCAAGCTGGGGGCCTGAATGGAGGTACGCAGTATTTT
>TRBV18|TRBJ2-5|NA|TRBD2
CASSPPLRVLAGDRETQYF
TGTGCCAGCTCACCACCGCTTCGGGTTCTGGCGGGAGATCGAGAGACCCAGTACTTC
>TRBV6-5|TRBJ2-1|NA|NA
CASSLGGTPYNEQFF
TGTGCCAGCAGTCTGGGTGGGACACCCTACAATGAGCAGTTCTTC
>TRBV9|TRBJ1-1|NA|TRBD1
CASSPLGQTNTEAFF
TGTGCCAGCAGCCCTTTGGGACAGACGAACACTGAAGCTTTCTTT
>TRBV28|TRBJ2-1|NA|TRBD1
CASSFGTGLSSYNEQFF
TGTGCCAGCAGTTTCGGGACAGGCCTAAGCTCCTACAATGAGCAGTTCTTC
>TRBV29-1|TRBJ2-2|NA|NA
CRGWRKCGSANTGELFF
TGCAGGGGGTGGAGGAAGTGCGGAAGCGCGAACACCGGGGAGCTGTTTTTT
>TRBV7-9|TRBJ2-5|NA|NA
CASSGRQEAGETQYF
TGTGCCAGCAGCGGACGACAGGAGGCAGGGGAGACCCAGTACTTC
>TRBV27|TRBJ2-6|NA|TRBD1
CASSDRDRGNSGANVLTF
TGTGCCAGCAGTGACCGGGACAGGGGCAACTCTGGGGCCAACGTCCTGACTTTC
>TRBV2|TRBJ2-2|NA|NA
CASSGGSGAGELFF
TGTGCCAGCAGTGGGGGCTCGGGTGCCGGGGAGCTGTTTTTT
>TRBV11-2|TRBJ2-7|NA|TRBD2
CASSLGIGREGEQYF
TGTGCCAGCAGCTTAGGAATCGGGAGGGAGGGCGAGCAGTACTTC
>TRBV29-1|TRBJ1-2|NA|NA
CSVEDSRALYGYTF
TGCAGCGTTGAAGATTCTCGAGCCTTGTATGGCTACACCTTC
>TRBV24-1|TRBJ1-2|NA|TRBD1
CATSDPRQGRGVNYGYTF
TGTGCCACCAGTGATCCCCGACAGGGGCGCGGAGTAAACTATGGCTACACCTTC
>TRBV28|TRBJ1-1|NA|NA
CASSSVGEGGWTEAFF
TGTGCCAGCAGTTCAGTGGGGGAGGGGGGCTGGACTGAAGCTTTCTTT
>TRBV7-8|TRBJ2-7|NA|NA
CASSRAISYEQYF
TGTGCCAGCAGCCGGGCCATCTCCTACGAGCAGTACTTC
>TRBV5-1|TRBJ1-3|NA|NA
CASSLGGSSGNTIYF
TGCGCCAGCAGCTTGGGTGGGAGCTCTGGAAACACCATATATTTT
>TRBV4-1|TRBJ2-5|NA|TRBD2
CASSQGSGSSQETQYF
TGCGCCAGCAGCCAAGGGAGCGGGAGCTCCCAAGAGACCCAGTACTTC
>TRBV5-6|TRBJ1-1|once|NA
CASKKKLFTEAFF
TGTGCCAGCAAAAAGAAACTGTTCACTGAAGCTTTCTTT
>TRBV2|TRBJ2-5|NA|NA
CASSWAETQYF
TGTGCCAGCAGTTGGGCAGAGACCCAGTACTTC
>TRBV3-1/TRBV3-2|TRBJ2-1|few|TRBD1
CASSQVSGQVDEQFF
TGTGCCAGCAGCCAAGTTTCGGGACAGGTCGATGAGCAGTTCTTC
>TRBV3-1/TRBV3-2|TRBJ2-3|many|TRBD1
CASSQHGTGSGTDTQYF
TGTGCCAGCAGCCAACACGGGACAGGGTCGGGCACAGATACGCAGTATTTT
>TRBV4-1|TRBJ2-7|NA|TRBD1
CASSQVGTDSYEQYF
TGCGCCAGCAGCCAAGTGGGGACAGACTCCTACGAGCAGTACTTC
>TRBV15|TRBJ2-7|NA|NA
CATSRGVQSHYEQYF
TGTGCCACCAGCAGAGGTGTACAGTCCCACTACGAGCAGTACTTC
>TRBV2|TRBJ1-2|NA|NA
CASRAGSREGYTF
TGTGCCAGCAGGGCCGGGTCGAGGGAAGGCTACACCTTC
>TRBV11-3|TRBJ2-1|NA|TRBD2
CASSLATSGNRYEQFF
TGTGCCAGCAGCTTAGCGACTAGCGGGAATAGGTATGAGCAGTTCTTC
>TRBV6-5|TRBJ1-1|NA|NA
CASSYETGFTEAFF
TGTGCCAGCAGTTACGAAACAGGGTTCACTGAAGCTTTCTTT